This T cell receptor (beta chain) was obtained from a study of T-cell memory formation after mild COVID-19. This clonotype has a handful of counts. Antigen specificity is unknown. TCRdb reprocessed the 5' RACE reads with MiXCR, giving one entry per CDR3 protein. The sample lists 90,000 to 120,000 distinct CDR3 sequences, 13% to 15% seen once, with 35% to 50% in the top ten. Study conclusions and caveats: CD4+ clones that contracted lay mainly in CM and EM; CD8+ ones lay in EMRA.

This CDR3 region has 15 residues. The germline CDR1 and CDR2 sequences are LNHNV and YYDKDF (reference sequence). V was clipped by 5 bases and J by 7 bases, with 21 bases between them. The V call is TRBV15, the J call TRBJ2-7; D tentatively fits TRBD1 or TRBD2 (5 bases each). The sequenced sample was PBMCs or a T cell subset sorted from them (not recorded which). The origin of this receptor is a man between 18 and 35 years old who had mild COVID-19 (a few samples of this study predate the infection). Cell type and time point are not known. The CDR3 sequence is CATSLPGPPGWEQYF. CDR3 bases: TGTGCCACCAGCTTACCGGGGCCCCCGGGATGGGAGCAGTACTTC.